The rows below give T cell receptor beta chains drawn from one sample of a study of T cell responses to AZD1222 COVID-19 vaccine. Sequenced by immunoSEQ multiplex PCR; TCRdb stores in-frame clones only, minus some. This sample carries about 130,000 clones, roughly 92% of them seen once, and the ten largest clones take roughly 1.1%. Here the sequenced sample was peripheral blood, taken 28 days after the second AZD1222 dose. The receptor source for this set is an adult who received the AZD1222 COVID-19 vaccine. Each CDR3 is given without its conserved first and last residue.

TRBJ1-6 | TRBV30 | AWSVPGASSPLH
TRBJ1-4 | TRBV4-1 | ASSSSTISTNEKLF
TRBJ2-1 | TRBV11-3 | ASSLAPITYNEQF
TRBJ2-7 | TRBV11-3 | ASSLIAYEQY
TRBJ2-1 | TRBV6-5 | ASSRDGPNEQF
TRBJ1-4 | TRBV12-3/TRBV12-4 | ASNPRQGEKLF
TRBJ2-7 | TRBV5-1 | ASSIHRGEQY
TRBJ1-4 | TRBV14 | ASSQAQSFEKLF
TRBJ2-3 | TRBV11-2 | ASSLFGGTSTDTQY
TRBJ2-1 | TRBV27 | ASTPPQF
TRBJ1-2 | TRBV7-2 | ASSLSPIEDYGYT
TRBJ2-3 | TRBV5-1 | ASSAGEFMTDTQY
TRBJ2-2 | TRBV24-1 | ATAPSGIYTGELF
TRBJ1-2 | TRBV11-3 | ASSLETADYGYT
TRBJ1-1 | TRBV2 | ASSGFSVNTEAF
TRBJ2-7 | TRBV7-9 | ASSLATYGYEQY
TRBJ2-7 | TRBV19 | ASSRTGTGIPYEQY
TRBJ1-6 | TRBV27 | ASSRGGPLH
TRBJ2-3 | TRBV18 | ASSPPGRYTDTQY
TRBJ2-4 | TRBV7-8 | ASSLTADSKNIQY
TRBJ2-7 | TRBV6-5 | ASSYSPGGWEQY
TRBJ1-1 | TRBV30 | AWSVRVNTEAF
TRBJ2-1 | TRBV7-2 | ASSFFGLSIGNEQF